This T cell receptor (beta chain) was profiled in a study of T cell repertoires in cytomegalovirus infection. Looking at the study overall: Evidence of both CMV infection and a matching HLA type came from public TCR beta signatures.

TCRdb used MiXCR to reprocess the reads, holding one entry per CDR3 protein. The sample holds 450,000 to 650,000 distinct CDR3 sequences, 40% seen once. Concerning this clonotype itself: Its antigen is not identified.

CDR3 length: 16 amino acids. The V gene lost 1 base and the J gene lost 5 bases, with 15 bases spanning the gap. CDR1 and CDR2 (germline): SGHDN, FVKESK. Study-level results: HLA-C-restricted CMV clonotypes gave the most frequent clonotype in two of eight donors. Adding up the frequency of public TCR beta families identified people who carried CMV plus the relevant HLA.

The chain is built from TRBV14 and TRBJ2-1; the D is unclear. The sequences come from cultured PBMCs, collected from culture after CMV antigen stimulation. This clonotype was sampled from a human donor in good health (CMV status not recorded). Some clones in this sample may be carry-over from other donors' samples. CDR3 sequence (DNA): TGTGCCAGCAGCCAAGTTGTCCCCCCCCCCGACAATGAGCAGTTCTTC. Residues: CASSQVVPPPDNEQFF.